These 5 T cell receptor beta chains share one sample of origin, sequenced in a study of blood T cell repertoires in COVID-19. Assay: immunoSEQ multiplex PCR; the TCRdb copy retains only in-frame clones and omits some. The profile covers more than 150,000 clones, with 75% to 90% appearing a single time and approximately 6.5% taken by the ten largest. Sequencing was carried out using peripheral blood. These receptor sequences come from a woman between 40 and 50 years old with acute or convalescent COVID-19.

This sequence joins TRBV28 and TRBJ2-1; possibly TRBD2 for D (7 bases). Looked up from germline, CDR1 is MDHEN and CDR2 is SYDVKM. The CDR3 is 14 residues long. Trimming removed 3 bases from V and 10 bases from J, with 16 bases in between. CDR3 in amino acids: CASSFIGLGGEQFF. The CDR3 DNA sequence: TGTGCCAGCAGTTTTATAGGACTAGGGGGGGAGCAGTTCTTC.

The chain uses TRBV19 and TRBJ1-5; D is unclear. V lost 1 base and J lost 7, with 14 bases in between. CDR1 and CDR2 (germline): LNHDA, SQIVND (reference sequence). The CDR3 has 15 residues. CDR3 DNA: TGTGCCAGTAGTATAGGGTCTCAGTATCCCCAGCCCCAGCATTTT. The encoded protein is CASSIGSQYPQPQHF.

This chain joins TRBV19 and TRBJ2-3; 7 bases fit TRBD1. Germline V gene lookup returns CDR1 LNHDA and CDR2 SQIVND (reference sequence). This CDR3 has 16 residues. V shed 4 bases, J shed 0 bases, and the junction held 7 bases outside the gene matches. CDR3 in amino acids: CASSTQRQGSTDTQYF. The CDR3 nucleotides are TGTGCCAGTAGTACACAGAGACAGGGAAGCACAGATACGCAGTATTTT.

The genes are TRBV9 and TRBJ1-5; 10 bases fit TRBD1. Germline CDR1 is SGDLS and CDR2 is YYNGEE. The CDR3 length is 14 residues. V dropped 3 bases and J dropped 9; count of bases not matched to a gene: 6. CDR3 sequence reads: CASSGGQGRGPQHF. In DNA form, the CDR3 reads TGTGCCAGCAGCGGGGGACAGGGGCGAGGGCCCCAGCATTTT.

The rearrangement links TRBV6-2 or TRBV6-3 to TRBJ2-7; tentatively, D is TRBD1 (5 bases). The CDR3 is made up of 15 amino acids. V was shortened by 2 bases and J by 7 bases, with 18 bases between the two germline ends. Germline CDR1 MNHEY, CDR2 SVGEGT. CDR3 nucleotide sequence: TGTGCCAGCAGTTACGACCCGGCGACAGCTGGAGAGCAGTACTTC. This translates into CASSYDPATAGEQYF.